This record looks at one T cell receptor (beta chain) sequence and its context. The clone's antigen remains unknown. Library preparation used the iRepertoire multiplex PCR system with TCR subtype-specific primers for both bulk and single-cell sequencing. Multiplex PCR with primers aimed at the V, D and J gene regions produced the bulk TCR beta libraries. Each sample contributed roughly 100-550 ng of RNA as input for preparing the bulk TCR library. An Illumina MiSeq was used to sequence the bulk TCR beta amplicons. Per the original workflow: Sample misassignments and low-quality sequencing reads were removed through quality control steps. The amino acids lying between the V-gene Y[YFLI]C motif and the J-segment [FW]GXGT motif were defined as CDR3. The IMGT database served as the reference for assigning TRBV and TRBJ genes and CDR3 clonotypes. Per-sample TRBV expression was normalized to the mean of the same gene in PBMC from 44 healthy donors. After TCRdb reprocessed the reads, each CDR3 protein sequence was kept as one row, without DNA. The V and J calls come from TCRdb's annotation, not from the publication. The table for this sample records 3,500 to 4,500 distinct CDR3 sequences. The ten most abundant clones make up 65% to 80% of the sample.

Sequencing was performed on donors who were patients with carbamazepine-induced Stevens-Johnson syndrome or toxic epidermal necrolysis (CBZ-SJS/TEN). The peripheral blood repertoires were taken from CBZ-SJS/TEN patients of two origins, roughly 5 Han Chinese and roughly 6 European. Next-generation sequencing was used to profile the T cell receptor repertoires of patients with drug-induced severe cutaneous adverse reactions in a search for drug-specific clonotypes. RNA was isolated from either blister cells of skin lesions or peripheral blood mononuclear cells. From the cysteine up to the phenylalanine, the CDR3 has a length of 14 residues. No DNA is recorded. The germline V gene (reference sequence) supplies CDR1 MNHEY and CDR2 SMNVEV. This sample was included in a study of T cells in severe cutaneous drug reactions (dated by TCRdb to between 2017 and 2020). General notes on the study: Patients were recruited between the early 2010s and the late 2010s from Taiwan, Thailand and a European registry network. Only patients with a probable or definite SJS/TEN or DRESS diagnosis by RegiSCAR criteria were enrolled. Biological samples, such as blister fluids/cells and PBMC, were collected from patients during the acute or recovery stage. Libraries were prepared using iRepertoire multiplex PCR, and a comparison was cited by the authors in which similar capture of abundant clonotypes was shown across iRepertoire and 5' RACE methods with or without UMI. Bulk TCR sequencing was combined with single-cell sequencing, quantitative PCR validation, functional assays and transgenic mouse experiments. The Naranjo algorithm and the ALDEN drug causality algorithm were used to identify the culprit drug. Beyond this particular receptor, the publication reports: CBZ-SJS/TEN patients showed strongly increased TRBV12-4 usage, with averages of 30% to 35% in blister cells and around 5% in PBMC. A public TCRbeta CDR3 was found in all seven CBZ-SJS/TEN blister samples (mean around 15%) but was undetectable or scarce in tolerant-control and healthy-donor PBMC. The authors noted that whether the public TCR generalizes to SJS/TEN caused by other drugs still needs further study.

This receptor was obtained from a human donor with Stevens-Johnson syndrome, a severe cutaneous drug reaction. Source material: PBMCs. The chain is encoded by TRBV27 joined to TRBJ2-7. The CDR3 corresponds to CASSLRGRSYEQYF.